This T cell receptor (beta chain) appears in the sequencing data of a study of PD-L1 blockade in urothelial cancer. Libraries were prepared by immunoSEQ multiplex PCR; TCRdb keeps only in-frame clonotypes and omits some of them. The table includes about 72,000 clones, around 84% detected once. This TCR came from a man aged 65 to 79 with urothelial cancer. The sample consisted of PBMCs, taken around atezolizumab (anti-PD-L1) treatment.

CDR3 sequence reads: CASSPIGAGELFF. The CDR3 coding sequence is TGTGCCAGCAGCCCCATCGGTGCCGGGGAGCTGTTTTTT. The chain has TRBV9 and TRBJ2-2, with no clear D. With 4 bases removed from V and 6 bases from J, the gap between germline ends came to 10 bases. The CDR3 has 13 amino acids. CDR1 and CDR2 from the germline V gene are SGDLS and YYNGEE. Full variable domain (rest looked up from reference TRBV9 and TRBJ2-2): DSGVTQTPKHLITATGQRVTLRCSPRSGDLSVYWYQQSLDQGLQFLIQYYNGEERAKGNILERFSAQQFPDLHSELNLSSLELGDSALYFCASSPIGAGELFFGEGSRLTVL.